The 21 T cell receptor beta chains presented below share a single source sample, sequenced in a study of T-cell memory formation after mild COVID-19. TCRdb called the 5' RACE reads again in MiXCR, with one record for every CDR3 protein. The sample lists 300,000 to 350,000 distinct CDR3 sequences; 15% to 20% were seen once. The sample consisted of PBMCs or a T cell subset sorted from them (not recorded which). All receptors derive from a man aged 18-30 years who had mild COVID-19 (a few samples of this study predate the infection). Cell type and time point are not known.

This chain joins TRBV4-3 and TRBJ2-5; the match to TRBD2 covers 15 bases. The CDR3 runs to 15 residues. V shed 6 bases and J 6 bases; nucleotides not matched to a gene: 5. The germline V gene encodes CDR1 LGHNA and CDR2 YSLEER. The chain's CDR3 is CASSRTSGGAQTQYF. CDR3 nucleotide sequence: TGCGCCAGCAGTCGGACTAGCGGGGGGGCCCAGACCCAGTACTTC.

The table lists this clonotype with a few counts. The rearrangement links TRBV5-1 to TRBJ2-5, with D possibly being TRBD2 (6 bases). The V end lost 4 bases, the J end lost 7 bases, and 20 bases lay between the germline ends. The germline V gene encodes CDR1 SGHRS and CDR2 YFSETQ. The CDR3 has 15 amino acids. CDR3 sequence reads: CASSASVGSEGTQYF. CDR3 sequence (DNA): TGCGCCAGCAGCGCCTCGGTTGGGTCGGAGGGGACCCAGTACTTC.

The sample holds many counts of this clonotype. The J gene is TRBJ2-2, the V gene TRBV7-9, with 7 bases identical to TRBD1. The CDR3 is 13 residues long. The germline gives CDR1 SEHNR, CDR2 FQNEAQ (reference sequence). V shed 6 bases, J shed 7 bases, and the junction held 5 bases outside the gene matches. CDR3 region: CASRPTGIGELFF. In DNA form, the CDR3 reads TGTGCCAGCAGACCGACAGGGATCGGGGAGCTGTTTTTT.

In this sample, this clonotype turned up many times. The J gene is TRBJ2-3, the V gene TRBV5-5; TRBD1 aligns across 7 bases. Trimming removed 0 bases from V and 5 bases from J; junction bases left unmatched: 6. Germline CDR1 SGHKS, CDR2 YYEKEE (reference sequence). The length of the CDR3 is 15 residues. The CDR3 coding sequence is TGTGCCAGCAGCTTGGGCAGGGGGTTGGGAGATACGCAGTATTTT. This codes for CASSLGRGLGDTQYF. The variable domain in full, with the rest retrieved from reference TRBV5-5 and TRBJ2-3, is DAGVTQSPTHLIKTRGQQVTLRCSPISGHKSVSWYQQVLGQGPQFIFQYYEKEERGRGNFPDRFSARQFPNYSSELNVNALLLGDSALYLCASSLGRGLGDTQYFGPGTRLTVL.

This clonotype turned up a few times. The J gene is TRBJ2-7, the V gene TRBV12-3 or TRBV12-4; D is ambiguous. The CDR3 consists of 13 residues. Between the trimmed V and J ends, which lost 4 bases and 6 bases, there was a span of 13 bases. The chain's CDR3 is CASSSLIKGEQYF. The CDR3 bases are TGTGCCAGCAGTTCGCTCATCAAGGGCGAGCAGTACTTC.

This clonotype was observed at least ten times. This rearrangement joins TRBV5-1 to TRBJ2-1; no clear D gene. CDR1 and CDR2 from the germline V gene are SGHRS and YFSETQ. Trimming removed 0 bases from V and 11 bases from J, with 6 bases in between. There are 11 residues in the CDR3. CDR3 residues: CASSLGPQQFF. The CDR3 nucleotides read TGCGCCAGCAGCTTGGGGCCGCAGCAGTTCTTC. Full variable domain (missing parts from reference TRBV5-1 and TRBJ2-1): KAGVTQTPRYLIKTRGQQVTLSCSPISGHRSVSWYQQTPGQGLQFLFEYFSETQRNKGNFPGRFSGRQFSNSRSEMNVSTLELGDSALYLCASSLGPQQFFGPGTRLTVL.

The sample holds a few counts of this clonotype. The chain links TRBV4-1 to TRBJ1-1; possible D gene TRBD1, 6 bases. This CDR3 contains 14 residues. V lost 3 bases, J lost 6 bases, and 14 bases lay in between. From germline, CDR1 is MGHRA and CDR2 YSYEKL. The chain's CDR3 is CASSQGATGAEAFF. The CDR3 coding sequence is TGCGCCAGCAGCCAGGGGGCGACGGGCGCTGAAGCTTTCTTT.

This clonotype has just a few counts. The CDR3, as DNA: TGTGCCAGCAGCTTAGAAGGCGGGGGGAGCACAGATACGCAGTATTTT. It yields the protein CASSLEGGGSTDTQYF. The chain couples TRBV7-8 to TRBJ2-3; 8 positions match TRBD2. Germline CDR1 and CDR2: SGHVS and FQNEAQ. The CDR3 is 16 residues long. V gave up 1 base and J gave up 0 bases; unmatched junction bases: 3.

The gene calls are TRBV7-8 and TRBJ2-5; D ambiguous. The CDR3 covers 14 residues. V was trimmed by 5 bases and J by 2 bases, leaving 12 bases between them. Germline V CDR1 and CDR2: SGHVS, FQNEAQ. As DNA, the CDR3 is TGTGCCAGCAGCCGGGTGGGTGATCAAGAGACCCAGTACTTC. Amino acids: CASSRVGDQETQYF. The variable domain in full, completed from reference TRBV7-8 and TRBJ2-5, reads GAGVSQSPRYKVAKRGQDVALRCDPISGHVSLFWYQQALGQGPEFLTYFQNEAQLDKSGLPSDRFFAERPEGSVSTLKIQRTQQEDSAVYLCASSRVGDQETQYFGPGTRLLVL.

The chain carries TRBV5-1 and TRBJ2-3; D may be TRBD2 (6 bases). Germline CDR1 is SGHRS and CDR2 is YFSETQ. The CDR3 extends over 15 amino acids. V dropped 0 bases and J dropped 3 bases, with 11 bases sitting between them. The CDR3 bases are TGCGCCAGCAGCTTGGGGGACTTAGGAACAGATACGCAGTATTTT. As protein: CASSLGDLGTDTQYF.

The chain combines TRBV9 with TRBJ2-7, with 8 bases matching TRBD2. The CDR3 is 15 residues long. Germline CDR1 is SGDLS and CDR2 is YYNGEE. V shed 5 bases, J shed 7 bases, and the junction held 14 bases outside the gene matches. This chain's CDR3 is CASSPPGTRPLEQYF. CDR3 bases: TGTGCCAGCAGTCCTCCCGGGACTAGGCCTCTGGAGCAGTACTTC.

This clonotype was observed a handful of times. The CDR3 bases are TGTGCCAGCAGTCTTGAGAAAGATACGCAGTATTTT. Translation gives CASSLEKDTQYF. V and J are TRBV2 and TRBJ2-3; D is ambiguous. Trimming left V 5 bases short and J 5 bases short, with 8 bases between. This CDR3 comprises 12 residues. Germline V gene lookup returns CDR1 SNHLY and CDR2 FYNNEI.

The chain recombines TRBV19 with TRBJ2-7; D is ambiguous. V was shortened by 2 bases and J by 5 bases, with 1 base between the two germline ends. The CDR3 has 10 amino acids. The germline CDR1 and CDR2 sequences are LNHDA and SQIVND (reference sequence). The CDR3 is CASSIHEQYV. DNA of the CDR3: TGTGCCAGTAGTATACACGAGCAGTACGTC.

This clonotype turned up a few times. The chain has TRBV12-3 or TRBV12-4 and TRBJ2-7; tentatively, D is TRBD1 (7 bases). The CDR3 is 14 residues long. The V gene lost 8 bases and the J gene lost 3 bases, with 17 bases spanning the gap. The CDR3 nucleotides are TGTGCCAGCCGATCGAACAGGGGAGGCTACGAGCAGTACTTC. Translated, it gives CASRSNRGGYEQYF.

This clonotype was found a few times. CDR3 sequence: CSARGGPNEKLFF. Here the CDR3 DNA reads TGCAGTGCTAGAGGCGGACCTAATGAAAAACTGTTTTTT. This chain connects TRBV20-1 to TRBJ1-4; D gene ambiguous. The CDR3 covers 13 residues. Germline V gene data show CDR1 as DFQATT and CDR2 as SNEGSKA (reference sequence). The ends were cut back, 1 base at V and 3 bases at J, with 6 bases in the middle.

This clonotype has a handful of counts. J is TRBJ1-2 and V is TRBV20-1; D may be TRBD1 (6 bases). Trimming removed 2 bases from V and 6 bases from J, with 13 bases in between. Germline-derived CDR1 and CDR2 are DFQATT and SNEGSKA (reference sequence). This CDR3 spans 13 amino acids. CDR3 protein: CSARKLRGDGYTF. The CDR3 DNA is TGCAGTGCTAGAAAGTTAAGGGGGGATGGCTACACCTTC.

This clonotype was found many times. The CDR3 spells CASSSAASNTEAFF. Here the CDR3 DNA reads TGCGCCAGCAGCTCGGCGGCATCGAACACTGAAGCTTTCTTT. V gene TRBV5-1 combines with J gene TRBJ1-1; D is unclear. Germline V gene data show CDR1 as SGHRS and CDR2 as YFSETQ. The CDR3 runs to 14 residues. Deletions cut 3 bases from V and 1 base from J, with 10 bases between.

This clonotype was seen a few times. The V gene is TRBV4-3, the J gene TRBJ2-1; D uncertain. The germline V gene encodes CDR1 LGHNA and CDR2 YSLEER. V shed 2 bases and J shed 5 bases, with 4 bases lying between them. The CDR3 consists of 12 residues. The CDR3: CASSQRNNEQFF. The CDR3 DNA sequence: TGCGCCAGCAGCCAACGCAACAATGAGCAGTTCTTC.

This clonotype was detected only once. The rearrangement links TRBV10-3 to TRBJ1-3, with 9 bases lining up with TRBD1. V lost 1 base and J lost 15; bases outside the gene matches: 10. The CDR3 runs to 14 residues. The germline V gene encodes CDR1 ENHRY and CDR2 SYGVKD. Written as DNA, the CDR3 is TGTGCCATCAGTGAGTTGGACAGGGGCCTTCGTGAATATTTT. Protein: CAISELDRGLREYF.

V and J are TRBV12-3 or TRBV12-4 and TRBJ2-7; tentatively, D is TRBD1 or TRBD2 (5 bases each). The CDR3 length is 16 residues. Trimming removed 0 bases at V and 7 bases at J, with 19 bases between. CDR3 protein: CASSLAPSRDGREQYF. CDR3 nucleotide sequence: TGTGCCAGCAGTTTAGCTCCCTCCCGGGACGGCAGAGAGCAGTACTTC.

The V and J genes are TRBV11-2 and TRBJ1-1, with D perhaps matching TRBD1 (5 bases). The CDR3 is made up of 15 amino acids. Germline V CDR1 and CDR2: SGHAT, FQNNGV. The V gene lost 6 bases and the J gene lost 7 bases, with 21 bases spanning the gap. CDR3 residues: CASRPRAGGDVEAFF. The CDR3 nucleotides read TGTGCCAGCAGACCCAGGGCGGGAGGGGATGTTGAAGCTTTCTTT.